Included here is one TCR beta chain sequence, with context. The antigen this receptor binds is unknown. Per-base qualities were not stored, and no clone one base away is much larger. The entry originates in a study of cytotoxic CD8 clonotypes in ibrutinib-treated CLL (dated by TCRdb to 2020 to 2023). Background on the whole study: The cohort included around 15 treatment-naive and roughly ten relapsed/refractory patients; around 17 were IGHV unmutated. Responses were partial in roughly 24 patients and complete in 2; after median approximately 66 months follow-up, about 14 stayed in remission and approximately 12 progressed. Response samples were taken after a median of approximately 12 months on treatment, ranging from roughly 6 to 36 months. On average, each sample yielded some 250,000 productive templates and roughly 95,000 productive rearrangements. Longitudinal samples were obtainable from about 30% of the roughly 90 participants in the trial. Cryopreserved peripheral blood mononuclear cells were obtained before treatment, at response, and at either sustained remission or disease progression. All remission and progressive disease samples were collected while patients were still receiving ibrutinib. Points the paper makes about the study in general: Lymph node repertoires were not examined, and the timing of sampling was not matched between patients in sustained remission and those whose disease progressed. An increase in clonality was observed at ibrutinib response, with clonality remaining stable during sustained remission and falling back toward baseline at progression. Public clonotypes were found to be uncommon and were observed to contract or remain stable during treatment; the increase in clonality was shown to reflect expansion of private clonotypes at ibrutinib response. Baseline clonality exceeded that of age-matched healthy donors and correlated strongly with circulating CD8+ T-cell counts.

A MiSeq instrument was used for deep resolution sequencing, which targeted depths ranging from 1 in 1 million up to 1 in 200,000 T cells, with coverage averaging 10x for each clonotype. The immunoSEQ hsTCRB Kit was used to generate the TCR beta libraries. The original pipeline was this. Data were analyzed with ImmunoSEQ Data Assistant and ImmunoSEQ Analyzer, with V, D and J genes assigned per IMGT definitions. Clonality, which ranges from 0 to 1, was calculated by subtracting the normalized Shannon entropy of productive rearrangement frequencies from one. Only overrepresented clonotypes making up at least 0.05% of the repertoire of each patient were included in the public clonotype analysis. About a dozen repertoires from age-matched healthy donors, obtained from immuneACCESS, served as clonality controls. TCRdb obtained this table from immuneACCESS and retained in-frame rearrangements with V and J assigned. These tables miss some clones; where compared with another copy, unresolved V genes account for less than half of the shortfall, and the remainder is unexplained. V and J calls and clone size are copied from that table; D and trimming were computed from the DNA. The sample contains 130,000 or so clones, roughly 80% of them found a single time. The ten largest clones capture less than 30% of the sample.

What this sample's time point label stands for: about eleven months on ibrutinib. For TCR beta library preparation, roughly 2 micrograms of genomic DNA were extracted from the cryopreserved PBMCs. High-throughput TCR beta sequencing was performed on longitudinal blood samples from CLL patients receiving ibrutinib monotherapy. The patients took part in an open-label, single-center phase 2 trial of ibrutinib monotherapy. CDR1 MDHEN and CDR2 SYDVKM were looked up in the germline V gene. The CDR3 spans 14 residues, from the cysteine through the phenylalanine. This entry keeps only the CDR3 DNA: 42 bases, framed from base 1. Relative to germline, V is 6 bases shorter and J is 3 bases shorter, with 15 bases between their ends.

The V and J genes are TRBV28 and TRBJ2-7; D gene: possibly TRBD2, on 6 matching bases. The starting material was PBMCs, obtained after 12 months of ibrutinib treatment. The receptor comes from a human donor with chronic lymphocytic leukemia. The nucleotides read TGTGCCAGCAGGTCGGGGGAATCCTTCTACGAGCAGTACTTC. Its protein reads: CASRSGESFYEQYF.